The text below deals with one TCR beta chain. The antigen is unknown. The germline V gene has CDR1 MNHEY and CDR2 SVGAGI. This CDR3 is built from 15 residues. Trimming cost V 6 bases and J 2 bases; bases outside gene matches: 4. This entry is derived from a study of shared clonotypes between healthy human individuals. Across the study: Three plates were used per donor for CD4 naive, three for CD4 memory, two for CD8 naive and one for CD8 memory.

Study findings and constraints: Rarefaction showed that sequencing of sorted subsets was incomplete (despite large depth). Expectations were that clonotype sharing among donors would be affected by sequencing depth.

The assay used deep level. Only in-frame clones appear in the TCRdb table, and some are missing; sequencing was by immunoSEQ multiplex PCR. The table lists some 2,000,000 clones, roughly 95% of them singletons, with over 0.1% in the top ten. The rearrangement joins TRBV6-5 to TRBJ2-3, with 11 bases that match TRBD2. This TCR came from a man aged 18 to 30 in good health. What was sequenced was naive CD4+ T cells sorted from blood. Subset defined: CD45RA+ positively selected. CDR3 sequence (DNA): TGTGCCAGCAGCTCGGGACTAGCGGCCACAGATACGCAGTATTTT. Its protein is CASSSGLAATDTQYF.